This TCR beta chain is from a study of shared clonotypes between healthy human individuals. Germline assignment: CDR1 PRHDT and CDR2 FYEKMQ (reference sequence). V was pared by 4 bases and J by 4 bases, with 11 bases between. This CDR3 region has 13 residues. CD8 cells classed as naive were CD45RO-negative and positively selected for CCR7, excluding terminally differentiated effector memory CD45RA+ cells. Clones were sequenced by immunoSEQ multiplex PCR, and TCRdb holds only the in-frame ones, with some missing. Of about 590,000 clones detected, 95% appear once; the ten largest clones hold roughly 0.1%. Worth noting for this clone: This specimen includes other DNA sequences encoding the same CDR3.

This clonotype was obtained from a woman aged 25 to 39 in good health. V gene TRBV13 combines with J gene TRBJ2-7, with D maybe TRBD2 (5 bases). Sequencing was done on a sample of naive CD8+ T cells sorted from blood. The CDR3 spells CASSSGRSYEQYF. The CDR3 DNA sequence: TGTGCCAGCAGCTCGGGGAGAAGTTACGAGCAGTACTTC. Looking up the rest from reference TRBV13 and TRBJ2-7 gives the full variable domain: AAGVIQSPRHLIKEKRETATLKCYPIPRHDTVYWYQQGPGQDPQFLISFYEKMQSDKGSIPDRFSAQQFSDYHSELNMSSLELGDSALYFCASSSGRSYEQYFGPGTRLTVT.